Each of the 19 T cell receptor beta chains below was sequenced from the same sample in a study of chemoradiotherapy in HPV16-positive cancers. The data were produced by immunoSEQ multiplex PCR, yet TCRdb's version contains in-frame clones alone and is incomplete. The sample records roughly 16,000 clones, approximately 75% being singletons. This specimen was collected from a patient who underwent chemoradiotherapy. These receptor sequences come from a human donor with HPV-associated anogenital cancer.

The chain employs TRBV5-8 and TRBJ1-6; tentative D call: TRBD1 (5 bases). The V gene lost 4 bases and the J gene lost 5 bases, with 13 bases spanning the gap. CDR1 is SGHTS and CDR2 is YDEGEE in the germline V gene. The CDR3 covers 15 residues. The CDR3 here is CASSRQTVDNSPLHF. Here the CDR3 DNA reads TGTGCCAGCAGCCGCCAGACAGTCGATAATTCACCCCTCCACTTT.

This chain joins TRBV6-4 and TRBJ2-2; a possible D gene is TRBD2 (7 bases). The germline V and J ends were trimmed by 6 bases and 6 bases, with 14 bases remaining between them. The CDR3 extends over 14 amino acids. Germline V gives CDR1 MRHNA, CDR2 SNTAGT. CDR3 sequence reads: CASSRGGASGELFF. The CDR3, as DNA: TGTGCCAGCAGCCGAGGGGGGGCTTCCGGGGAGCTGTTTTTT.

V gene TRBV7-8 combines with J gene TRBJ2-5; 7 bases line up with TRBD1. The trim removed 5 bases at V and 5 bases at J, leaving 8 bases unmatched. CDR1 and CDR2 (germline): SGHVS, FQNEAQ. The length of the CDR3 is 14 residues. CDR3 in DNA: TGTGCCAGCAGCCCAAGGACAGGCAAGGAGACCCAGTACTTC. Its protein product is CASSPRTGKETQYF.

The table lists this clone with a few counts. The chain combines TRBV6-6 with TRBJ2-1; maybe TRBD2 (6 bases). Germline-derived CDR1 and CDR2 are MNHNY and SVGAGI (reference sequence). The CDR3 length is 12 residues. The V and J ends lost 4 bases and 9 bases respectively, with 10 bases between them. The CDR3 sequence: CASSSRGFEQFF. CDR3 coding DNA: TGTGCCAGCAGTTCACGGGGGTTTGAGCAGTTCTTC.

Worth noting for this clone: Different DNA sequences within this sample yield the same CDR3. The V gene is TRBV5-1, the J gene TRBJ2-2; D uncertain. Trimming took off 0 bases at V and 4 bases at J, with 4 bases between the two ends. This CDR3 contains 13 residues. Germline V gene sequence: CDR1 SGHRS, CDR2 YFSETQ. In DNA form, the CDR3 reads TGCGCCAGCAGCTTGGACCCCACCGGGGAGCTGTTTTTT. Translating gives CASSLDPTGELFF.

V and J are TRBV19 and TRBJ2-3; D is unclear. V lost 10 bases and J lost 7, with 27 bases in between. From germline, CDR1 is LNHDA and CDR2 SQIVND (reference sequence). The CDR3 spans 16 residues. The CDR3 spells CATSPSSPGVRYTQYF. Written as DNA, the CDR3 is TGTGCCACTTCGCCCTCCTCTCCCGGTGTGCGATATACGCAGTATTTT.

The gene calls are TRBV7-9 and TRBJ2-5; TRBD2 agrees at 11 bases. CDR3 length: 14 residues. With 6 bases clipped from V and 5 bases from J, the junction kept 5 bases outside the gene matches. Germline V gene sequence: CDR1 SEHNR, CDR2 FQNEAQ (reference sequence). The CDR3 DNA reads as TGTGCCAGCAGGTCTAGCGGGGGGTTGGAGACCCAGTACTTC. It is translated as CASRSSGGLETQYF.

The chain links TRBV28 to TRBJ2-7; possible D gene TRBD2, 6 bases. The CDR3 contains 17 residues. V was trimmed by 8 bases and J by 1 base, leaving 24 bases between them. From germline, CDR1 is MDHEN and CDR2 SYDVKM. CDR3 nucleotide sequence: TGTGCCAGCCATTCTACCCAGCGGGTCCTTACTTCCTACGAGCAGTACTTC. Translating it yields CASHSTQRVLTSYEQYF.

The V and J genes are TRBV5-1 and TRBJ1-2, with 7 bases matching TRBD1. With V trimmed by 5 bases and J by 8 bases, 9 bases remained unmatched. The CDR3 consists of 13 residues. The germline CDR1 and CDR2 sequences are SGHRS and YFSETQ. The CDR3 reads CASRKTGIDGYTF. The CDR3 nucleotides read TGCGCCAGCAGAAAGACAGGGATCGACGGCTACACCTTC.

CDR3 sequence reads: CASSQLGEDTQYF. The CDR3 DNA is TGCGCCAGCAGCCAACTGGGGGAAGATACGCAGTATTTT. The chain combines TRBV4-3 with TRBJ2-3; D assignment may be TRBD1 or TRBD2 (5 bases each). Germline V lookup: CDR1 LGHNA, CDR2 YSLEER. The CDR3 spans 13 residues. Trimming pared 2 bases from V and 5 bases from J, leaving 8 bases between.

The sample holds one count of this clone. The CDR3 loop reads CASSLFSGNSPLHF. CDR3 DNA sequence: TGTGCCAGCAGTTTATTTTCAGGAAATTCACCCCTCCACTTT. The chain uses TRBV27 and TRBJ1-6; no reliable D call. Germline V gene data show CDR1 as MNHEY and CDR2 as SMNVEV (reference sequence). The CDR3 is made up of 14 amino acids. V was cut by 1 base and J by 7 bases, with 8 bases left in between.

The CDR3 protein is CASSPAGGELFF. The CDR3 DNA reads as TGTGCCAGCAGCCCCGCGGGGGGGGAGCTGTTTTTT. This chain joins TRBV7-3 and TRBJ2-2; the D gene is possibly TRBD2 (6 bases). This CDR3 comprises 12 residues. Trimming cost V 5 bases and J 8 bases, with 9 bases left between them. The germline gives CDR1 SGHTA, CDR2 FQGTGA. Full variable domain (outside the CDR3, taken from reference TRBV7-3 and TRBJ2-2): GAGVSQTPSNKVTEKGKYVELRCDPISGHTALYWYRQSLGQGPEFLIYFQGTGAADDSGLPNDRFFAVRPEGSVSTLKIQRTERGDSAVYLCASSPAGGELFFGEGSRLTVL.

This clone was seen more than once but under ten times. The chain uses TRBV28 and TRBJ1-4; 9 positions match TRBD1. Trimming at V came to 1 base and at J to 8 bases, leaving 5 bases not matched to a gene. CDR1 is MDHEN, CDR2 SYDVKM, per germline. There are 15 residues in the CDR3. The CDR3 sequence is CASSLSGTGREKLFF. The CDR3 bases are TGTGCCAGCAGTTTATCCGGGACAGGGCGGGAAAAACTGTTTTTT.

V is TRBV5-1 and J is TRBJ2-5; D is perhaps TRBD2 (6 bases). V was cut by 5 bases and J by 1 base, with 24 bases left in between. In germline, CDR1 is SGHRS, CDR2 YFSETQ. This CDR3 has 18 residues. The CDR3 nucleotides read TGCGCCAGCAGTTCTGGTCCCCGGGACTTTAAGAGCCAAGAGACCCAGTACTTC. Amino acid sequence: CASSSGPRDFKSQETQYF.

This clone came up a few times. This chain connects TRBV4-1 to TRBJ1-2, with no clear D. The V gene lost 0 bases and the J gene lost 2 bases, with 4 bases spanning the gap. Germline lookup yields CDR1 MGHRA and CDR2 YSYEKL. The length of the CDR3 is 13 residues. In DNA form, the CDR3 reads TGCGCCAGCAGCCAAGATTGGAACTATGGCTACACCTTC. Translated: CASSQDWNYGYTF.

This chain joins TRBV4-3 and TRBJ2-5; D not certain. V was trimmed by 2 bases and J by 5 bases, leaving 9 bases between them. This CDR3 has 13 residues. Germline lookup yields CDR1 LGHNA and CDR2 YSLEER. CDR3 DNA: TGCGCCAGCAGCCAACTTATTTCGGAGACCCAGTACTTC. This translates into CASSQLISETQYF.

The rearrangement joins TRBV28 to TRBJ1-5, with D possibly being TRBD1 (5 bases). Germline V CDR1 and CDR2: MDHEN, SYDVKM. The ends were cut back, 5 bases at V and 4 bases at J, with 15 bases in the middle. CDR3 size: 15 residues. CDR3 DNA: TGTGCCAGCAGTCTTCCCGGACAAGCGAATCAGCCCCAGCATTTT. Amino acids: CASSLPGQANQPQHF. The whole variable domain, remainder taken from reference TRBV28 and TRBJ1-5, is DVKVTQSSRYLVKRTGEKVFLECVQDMDHENMFWYRQDPGLGLRLIYFSYDVKMKEKGDIPEGYSVSREKKERFSLILESASTNQTSMYLCASSLPGQANQPQHFGDGTRLSIL.

The gene calls are TRBV19 and TRBJ2-7; D uncertain. CDR3 length: 14 amino acids. CDR1 and CDR2 (germline): LNHDA, SQIVND (reference sequence). The ends were cut back, 3 bases at V and 4 bases at J, with 13 bases in the middle. DNA of the CDR3: TGTGCCAGTAGTATTTTGCCAGGCCGGTACGAGCAGTACTTC. It specifies CASSILPGRYEQYF. The variable domain in full, with the rest retrieved from reference TRBV19 and TRBJ2-7, is DGGITQSPKYLFRKEGQNVTLSCEQNLNHDAMYWYRQDPGQGLRLIYYSQIVNDFQKGDIAEGYSVSREKKESFPLTVTSAQKNPTAFYLCASSILPGRYEQYFGPGTRLTVT.

This chain connects TRBV7-9 to TRBJ2-2; 7 bases are a match to TRBD2. After removal of 2 bases from V and 4 bases from J, the junction contained 10 bases not matched to a gene. The germline CDR1 and CDR2 sequences are SEHNR and FQNEAQ (reference sequence). The CDR3 runs to 17 residues. The CDR3 sequence: CASSLKSIASGTGELFF. The CDR3, as DNA: TGTGCCAGCAGCTTAAAATCTATAGCTAGCGGCACCGGGGAGCTGTTTTTT. The full variable domain, rest sourced from reference TRBV7-9 and TRBJ2-2, is DTGVSQNPRHKITKRGQNVTFRCDPISEHNRLYWYRQTLGQGPEFLTYFQNEAQLEKSRLLSDRFSAERPKGSFSTLEIQRTEQGDSAMYLCASSLKSIASGTGELFFGEGSRLTVL.